This TCR beta chain was identified in a study of Ad26.COV2.S vaccination and SARS-CoV-2 variants (dated by TCRdb to the early 2020s). Study-level background: Donors in the vaccine arm were drawn from COV1001, a phase I-IIa trial of Ad26.COV2.S in healthy adults that was multicentre, randomized, double-blind and placebo-controlled. TCRbeta repertoire sequencing served as the tool for gauging how specific and how broad the SARS-CoV-2-reactive T cell receptors were following Ad26.COV2.S vaccination. A total of approximately 30 samples were included in the TCR-sequenced set, comprising 19 Ad26.COV2.S vaccine recipients, 5 placebo recipients and 8 SARS-CoV-2 convalescent individuals. Dosing of Ad26.COV2.S was intramuscular, at either 5x10^10 or 1x10^11 viral particles, delivered as one shot or as two shots spaced 56 days apart. Trial participants were randomized into five groups of five, in which low-dose or high-dose Ad26.COV2.S was given once or twice, or placebo was given on both occasions. Blinding of investigators to trial group allocation was maintained during experiments and outcome assessment.

The treatment or condition label on this specimen signifies: around 19 received Ad26.COV2.S at low or high dose, single or two shots; 5 received placebo; per-sample allocation not given. For vaccine and placebo recipients, the sequenced repertoires came from samples collected on day 63 after the first injection. Cohort 1b enrolled roughly 25 adults aged 18-55 years at a single site in Boston, USA, between 29 July and 7 August 2020. Ad26.COV2.S was a replication-incompetent adenovirus type 26 vector expressing a prefusion-stabilized SARS-CoV-2 spike protein from the original Wuhan strain. Beyond this particular receptor, the publication reports: The authors noted that the TCR breadth and depth analyses may have underestimated total T cell responses. The study was not powered to compare responses between vaccine doses or regimens. Non-spike TCR breadth was comparable between vaccine and placebo recipients, consistent with the vaccine containing only spike. Ad26.COV2.S recipients had higher spike-specific TCR breadth than placebo recipients (P = 0.0014). Substantial breadth of spike-specific CD8+ and CD4+ T cell responses was reported after vaccination.

The immunoSEQ Assay was the method used to sequence TCRbeta CDR3 regions. After extraction, genomic DNA underwent amplification by bias-controlled multiplex PCR, followed by high-throughput sequencing. The paper's data handling went like this. To quantify the absolute abundance of every unique TCRbeta CDR3 region, sequences were collapsed and filtered. T cell fraction was estimated by normalization of TCRbeta template counts to usable DNA, with usable DNA being measured through amplification of reference genes present in all nucleated cells. Repertoire TCRs were annotated as SARS-CoV-2-specific by exact matching of V gene, CDR3 amino acid sequence and J gene to a known reactive TCR set. MIRA supplied the reference SARS-CoV-2 TCR set, which was filtered for enrichment in COVID-19-positive ImmuneCODE repertoires so that public or cross-reactive TCRs were removed. Based on the MIRA antigens, annotated TCRs were further analysed at the level of specific ORF or position within ORF. Depth was the summed frequency of annotated unique rearrangements, while breadth was defined as annotated unique rearrangements over total unique productive rearrangements. Group comparisons of TCR breadth used two-sided Wilcoxon rank-sum tests. TCRdb obtained this table from immuneACCESS and retained in-frame rearrangements with V and J assigned. These tables miss some clones; where compared with another copy, unresolved V genes account for less than half of the shortfall, and the remainder is unexplained. The DNA gave D and trimming, while V, J and clone size come from that table. The sample table shows around 450,000 clones, and 89% are seen once. Clones ranked in the top ten supply about 1.5% of the sample.

In the case of this clone: Its target antigen remains unknown. It has no much larger one-base neighbor in the sample; base qualities were not kept.

The sample was peripheral blood, taken in a trial of Ad26.COV2.S vaccine versus placebo. The TCR comes from a person aged 18-65 years who received the Ad26.COV2.S COVID-19 vaccine or a placebo.

CDR3 loop: CASSPLILAISSYNEQFF. DNA sequence: TGTGCCAGCAGTCCACTCATACTAGCGATCAGCTCCTACAATGAGCAGTTCTTC. Here the chain combines TRBV27 and TRBJ2-1; 7 middle bases align to TRBD2. The junction shows trimming of 5 bases on V and 0 bases on J, and the gene matches do not reach 13 bases of it. According to the germline V gene (reference sequence), CDR1 reads MNHEY and CDR2 reads SMNVEV. The CDR3 holds 18 amino acids from the cysteine to the phenylalanine. Solely the CDR3 DNA is kept, with 54 bases framed from the first base.